This T cell receptor beta chain was sequenced for a study of T cell repertoires in cytomegalovirus infection. As for the study in general: Public TCR beta signatures were indicative of both CMV infection and a matching HLA type. The study's findings and limits: Summed public TCR beta family frequency identified CMV carriers bearing the relevant HLA. Ex vivo responses were dominated by HLA-C-restricted CMV-specific TCR beta clonotypes.

TCRdb used MiXCR to reprocess the reads, holding one entry per CDR3 protein. The sample shows about 830,000 distinct CDR3 sequences, about 30% of them seen only once. With respect to this clonotype: Its matching antigen is unknown.

The V gene's germline CDR1 is SGHDN and CDR2 FVKESK. The CDR3 is 16 amino acids. Trimming shortened V by 5 bases and J by 6 bases, and 21 bases separated the two germline ends. This sequence was found in a human donor in good health (CMV status not recorded). Some clones in this sample may be carry-over from other donors' samples. The V call is TRBV14, the J call TRBJ2-3; D perhaps matches TRBD1 (6 bases). The sample consisted of cultured CD8+ T cells from PBMCs, taken from culture after CMV antigen stimulation. CDR3 in amino acids: CASSIGTPYTGDTQYF. The CDR3 DNA reads TGTGCCAGCAGCATTGGGACACCGTACACGGGGGATACGCAGTATTTT.